The 17 T cell receptor beta chains in this list originate from one sample, sequenced in a study of blood T cell repertoires in COVID-19. Sequencing was performed with immunoSEQ multiplex PCR; in TCRdb, only in-frame clones are kept and a portion is missing. The data show fewer than 250,000 clones, with 87% seen just once and 2.6% held by the top ten. Sequencing input: PBMCs or T cells enriched from blood (not recorded which). The receptors were gathered from a woman in her 30s with acute COVID-19.

The chain combines TRBV7-9 with TRBJ1-1; possible D gene TRBD1, 5 bases. Germline values: CDR1 SEHNR, CDR2 FQNEAQ (reference sequence). Trimming removed 7 bases from V and 2 bases from J, with 11 bases in between. This CDR3 has 13 amino acids. This chain's CDR3 is CASTTGGNTEAFF. CDR3 coding DNA: TGTGCCAGCACCACCGGGGGTAACACTGAAGCTTTCTTT.

This chain connects TRBV13 to TRBJ2-5, with D possibly being TRBD2 (7 bases). CDR1 and CDR2 from the germline V gene are PRHDT and FYEKMQ (reference sequence). The CDR3 has 14 amino acids. V was clipped by 3 bases and J by 2 bases, with 10 bases between them. The CDR3 bases are TGTGCCAGCAGCTTCGGGGGGCCTCAAGAGACCCAGTACTTC. It specifies CASSFGGPQETQYF.

CDR3 DNA: TGCGCCAGCAGCTTGTACAGCAACCGCCTACTGAACACTGAAGCTTTCTTT. Translation gives CASSLYSNRLLNTEAFF. J is TRBJ1-1 and V is TRBV5-1; D is unclear. This CDR3 is 17 amino acids long. CDR1 and CDR2 (germline): SGHRS, YFSETQ. The V end lost 1 base, the J end lost 0 bases, and 16 bases lay between the germline ends.

This clone appeared once. The chain joins TRBV2 to TRBJ2-5, with D tentatively TRBD1 (6 bases). The CDR3 sequence is 13 residues long. CDR1 and CDR2 from the germline V gene are SNHLY and FYNNEI. Deletions cut 8 bases from V and 0 bases from J, with 10 bases between. DNA for the CDR3: TGTGCCAGCCGTACAGGGCACCAAGAGACCCAGTACTTC. Translated, it gives CASRTGHQETQYF.

The chain uses TRBV6-2 or TRBV6-3 and TRBJ1-1, with TRBD1 identical over 8 bases. Unmatched junction bases numbered 3, after V lost 5 bases and J lost 1 base. The V gene's germline CDR1 is MNHEY and CDR2 SVGEGT. There are 14 residues in the CDR3. The CDR3 region has the DNA TGTGCCAGCAGTCCCGGACAGGGGAACACTGAAGCTTTCTTT. Protein product: CASSPGQGNTEAFF.

The chain couples TRBV19 to TRBJ2-2, with a tentative D call TRBD2 (8 bases). From germline, CDR1 is LNHDA and CDR2 SQIVND (reference sequence). Trimming took off 5 bases at V and 5 bases at J, with 18 bases between the two ends. The CDR3 has 16 residues. CDR3 amino acids: CASSVREGASTGELFF. CDR3 bases: TGTGCCAGTAGTGTCCGGGAGGGGGCTAGTACCGGGGAGCTGTTTTTT.

Concerning this clone: Other DNA sequences in the same sample also yield this CDR3. This chain links TRBV5-1 with TRBJ1-1; 7 bases match TRBD1. Trimming removed 0 bases from V and 3 bases from J; junction bases left unmatched: 2. Germline CDR1 and CDR2: SGHRS and YFSETQ. CDR3 length: 14 amino acids. As DNA, the CDR3 is TGCGCCAGCAGCTTGGGACAGGGTTACACTGAAGCTTTCTTT. This encodes CASSLGQGYTEAFF.

This chain uses TRBV28 with TRBJ2-1; 8 nucleotides agree with TRBD1. The CDR3 runs 14 residues. Germline lookup yields CDR1 MDHEN and CDR2 SYDVKM. Trimming at V came to 4 bases and at J to 5 bases, leaving 4 bases not matched to a gene. The CDR3 sequence is CASSSGGRDNEQFF. CDR3 coding DNA: TGTGCCAGCAGTTCAGGGGGCAGGGACAATGAGCAGTTCTTC.

The genes are TRBV15 and TRBJ1-3; D not certain. The germline V gene encodes CDR1 LNHNV and CDR2 YYDKDF (reference sequence). V gave up 0 bases and J gave up 0 bases, with 12 bases separating them. This CDR3 is built from 17 residues. As DNA, the CDR3 is TGTGCCACCAGCAGAGAATATGGCGGAGACTCTGGAAACACCATATATTTT. Protein: CATSREYGGDSGNTIYF.

The V and J genes are TRBV27 and TRBJ2-5; weak D call: TRBD1 (5 bases). The V end was cut by 5 bases, the J end by 1 base, with 8 bases between. There are 13 residues in the CDR3. The germline CDR1 and CDR2 sequences are MNHEY and SMNVEV (reference sequence). The CDR3 DNA sequence: TGTGCCAGCAGTATCAGGGCCCAAGAGACCCAGTACTTC. It yields the protein CASSIRAQETQYF.

This clone was seen only a few times. The V and J genes are TRBV19 and TRBJ1-6, with 10 bases lining up with TRBD1. Germline-derived CDR1 and CDR2 are LNHDA and SQIVND (reference sequence). This CDR3 is 20 amino acids long. V shed 5 bases and J 7 bases; nucleotides not matched to a gene: 20. The CDR3 sequence is CASSSHPGTGARGLNSPLHF. In nucleotides, the CDR3 is TGTGCCAGTAGTTCCCATCCCGGGACAGGGGCTAGGGGCTTAAATTCACCCCTCCACTTT.

The V call is TRBV7-2, the J call TRBJ2-3, with 10 nucleotides matching TRBD1. The CDR3 runs to 14 residues. Germline V gene sequence: CDR1 SGHTA, CDR2 FQGNSA. The junction had 3 bases not matched to a gene; V was cut back by 6 bases and J by 3 bases. CDR3 sequence: CASRTDRGTDTQYF. CDR3 nucleotides: TGTGCCAGCAGGACGGACAGGGGGACAGATACGCAGTATTTT. The full variable domain, with the rest looked up from reference TRBV7-2 and TRBJ2-3, is GAGVSQSPSNKVTEKGKDVELRCDPISGHTALYWYRQSLGQGLEFLIYFQGNSAPDKSGLPSDRFSAERTGGSVSTLTIQRTQQEDSAVYLCASRTDRGTDTQYFGPGTRLTVL.

The chain combines TRBV29-1 with TRBJ1-1; D remains ambiguous. The CDR3 has 14 amino acids. Germline CDR1 is SQVTM and CDR2 is ANQGSEA. V was pared by 5 bases and J by 0 bases, with 13 bases between. CDR3 protein: CSVTPGGMNTEAFF. As DNA, the CDR3 is TGCAGCGTTACCCCGGGCGGGATGAACACTGAAGCTTTCTTT.

The rearrangement uses TRBV5-1 and TRBJ1-2; 9 bases fit TRBD1. Germline CDR1 reads SGHRS; CDR2 reads YFSETQ. There are 15 residues in the CDR3. V lost 4 bases, J lost 6 bases, and 10 bases stayed unmatched. As DNA, the CDR3 is TGCGCCAGCAGCATCGCTACAGGGGGCTCTGATGGCTACACCTTC. Translated: CASSIATGGSDGYTF.

Turning to this clone: This CDR3 is also generated by other DNA sequences in the sample. The chain joins TRBV9 to TRBJ2-2; D call uncertain. Germline CDR1 reads SGDLS; CDR2 reads YYNGEE. The CDR3 totals 14 residues. With 2 bases removed from V and 1 base from J, the gap between germline ends came to 6 bases. CDR3 sequence (DNA): TGTGCCAGCAGCGTGGGCCTGAACACCGGGGAGCTGTTTTTT. It yields the protein CASSVGLNTGELFF.

As DNA, the CDR3 is TGTGCCACCAGCAGAGATCGAACAGCCTATGGCTACACCTTC. Translation gives CATSRDRTAYGYTF. This rearrangement joins TRBV15 to TRBJ1-2; D is unresolved. CDR1 and CDR2 (germline): LNHNV, YYDKDF (reference sequence). The CDR3 covers 14 residues. V was clipped by 0 bases and J by 4 bases, with 9 bases between them.

This chain links TRBV18 with TRBJ1-6, with TRBD1 matching over 9 bases. CDR1 is KGHSH and CDR2 is LQKENI in the germline V gene. The CDR3 totals 16 residues. J lost 5 bases, V lost 3 bases, and 5 bases had no gene match. The chain's CDR3 is CASSPGTGFDNSPLHF. DNA of the CDR3: TGTGCCAGCTCACCCGGGACAGGGTTCGATAATTCACCCCTCCACTTT.